Shown below are 5 T cell receptor beta chains from a single sample sequenced in a study of blood T cell repertoires in COVID-19. Assay: immunoSEQ multiplex PCR; the TCRdb copy retains only in-frame clones and omits some. The profile covers 350,000 to 550,000 clones, with 80% to 90% appearing a single time and roughly 4% taken by the ten largest. The sequenced material came from peripheral blood. These receptors came from a woman between 25 and 40 years old with acute or convalescent COVID-19.

The table lists this clone with a count of one. This chain connects TRBV5-1 to TRBJ2-1; D call uncertain. The CDR3 has 14 residues. V lost 0 bases and J lost 4, with 8 bases in between. Germline V CDR1 and CDR2: SGHRS, YFSETQ. The CDR3 sequence: CASSLAQLYNEQFF. The CDR3 coding sequence is TGCGCCAGCAGCTTGGCACAGCTATACAATGAGCAGTTCTTC.

The chain links TRBV4-1 to TRBJ2-2; perhaps TRBD1 as D (6 bases). Trimming cost V 4 bases and J 2 bases, with 23 bases left between them. Germline V gene sequence: CDR1 MGHRA, CDR2 YSYEKL. The CDR3 has 19 amino acids. The chain's CDR3 is CASSPRWGMRTANTGELFF. In nucleotides, the CDR3 is TGCGCCAGCAGCCCGAGATGGGGAATGAGGACAGCTAACACCGGGGAGCTGTTTTTT.

This clone was seen once. The rearrangement links TRBV7-8 to TRBJ1-1; 8 bases are a match to TRBD1. The germline CDR1 and CDR2 sequences are SGHVS and FQNEAQ. The CDR3 runs 14 residues. The junction had 5 bases not matched to a gene; V was cut back by 7 bases and J by 1 base. The CDR3 region is CASIQGARNTEAFF. CDR3 nucleotides: TGTGCCAGCATTCAGGGGGCAAGGAACACTGAAGCTTTCTTT.

The chain uses TRBV28 and TRBJ1-6; maybe TRBD1 (6 bases). The CDR3 extends over 16 amino acids. Germline-derived CDR1 and CDR2 are MDHEN and SYDVKM. Trimming cost V 6 bases and J 4 bases, with 16 bases left between them. In nucleotides, the CDR3 is TGTGCCAGCAGCATAGGGGGTGCAGCATATAATTCACCCCTCCACTTT. Protein: CASSIGGAAYNSPLHF.

As concerns this clone: At the DNA level, this CDR3 is encoded by other sequences in the same sample as well. The rearrangement uses TRBV3-1 (or the pseudogene TRBV3-2) and TRBJ1-1; D possibly corresponds to TRBD1 (5 bases). Germline loops: CDR1 LGHDT, CDR2 YNNKEL (reference sequence). The CDR3 runs 14 residues. Trimming left V 0 bases short and J 2 bases short, with 7 bases between. CDR3 region: CASSQEGGNTEAFF. The CDR3 bases are TGTGCCAGCAGCCAAGAGGGGGGAAACACTGAAGCTTTCTTT.